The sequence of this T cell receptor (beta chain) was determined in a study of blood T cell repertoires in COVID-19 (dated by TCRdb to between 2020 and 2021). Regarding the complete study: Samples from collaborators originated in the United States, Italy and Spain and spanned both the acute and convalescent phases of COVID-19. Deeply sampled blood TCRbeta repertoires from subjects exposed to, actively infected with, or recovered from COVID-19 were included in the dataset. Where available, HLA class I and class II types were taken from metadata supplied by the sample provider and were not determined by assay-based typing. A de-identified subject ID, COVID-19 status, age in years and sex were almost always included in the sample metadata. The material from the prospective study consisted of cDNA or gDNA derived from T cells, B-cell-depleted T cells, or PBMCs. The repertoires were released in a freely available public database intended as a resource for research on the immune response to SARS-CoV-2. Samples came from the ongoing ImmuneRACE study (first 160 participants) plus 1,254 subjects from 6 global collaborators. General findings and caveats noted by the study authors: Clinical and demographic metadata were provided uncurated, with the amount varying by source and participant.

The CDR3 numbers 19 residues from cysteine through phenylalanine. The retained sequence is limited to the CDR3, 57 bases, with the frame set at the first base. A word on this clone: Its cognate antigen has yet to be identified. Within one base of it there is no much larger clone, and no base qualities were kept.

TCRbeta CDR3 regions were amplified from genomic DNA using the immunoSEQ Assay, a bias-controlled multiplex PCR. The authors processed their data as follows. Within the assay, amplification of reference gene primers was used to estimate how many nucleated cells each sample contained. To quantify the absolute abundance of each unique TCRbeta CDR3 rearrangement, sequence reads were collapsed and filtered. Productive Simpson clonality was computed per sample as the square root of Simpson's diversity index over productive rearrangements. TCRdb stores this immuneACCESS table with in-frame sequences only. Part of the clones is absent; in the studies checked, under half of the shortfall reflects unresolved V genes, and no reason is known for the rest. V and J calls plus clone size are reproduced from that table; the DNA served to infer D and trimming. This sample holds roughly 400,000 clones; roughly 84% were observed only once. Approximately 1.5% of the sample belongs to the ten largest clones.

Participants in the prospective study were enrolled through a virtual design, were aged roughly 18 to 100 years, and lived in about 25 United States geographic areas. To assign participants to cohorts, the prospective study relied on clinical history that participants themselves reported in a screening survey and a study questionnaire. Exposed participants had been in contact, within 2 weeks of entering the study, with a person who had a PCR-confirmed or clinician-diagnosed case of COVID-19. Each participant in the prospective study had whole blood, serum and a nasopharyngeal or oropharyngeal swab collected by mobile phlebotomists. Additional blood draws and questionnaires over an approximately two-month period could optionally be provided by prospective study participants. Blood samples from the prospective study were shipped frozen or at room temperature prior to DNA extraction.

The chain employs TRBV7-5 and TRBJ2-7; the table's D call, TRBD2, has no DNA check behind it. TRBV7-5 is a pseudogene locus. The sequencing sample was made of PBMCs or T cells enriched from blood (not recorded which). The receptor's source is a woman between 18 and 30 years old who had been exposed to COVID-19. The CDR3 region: CVRSPRRGGEREATTEQYF. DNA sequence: TGTGTCAGAAGCCCCCGTAGGGGAGGCGAGCGGGAGGCCACGACCGAGCAGTACTTC.